What follows is one T cell receptor (beta chain) and its context. Germline V gene sequence: CDR1 MDHEN, CDR2 SYDVKM. This CDR3 has 15 amino acids. Deletions cut 8 bases from V and 4 bases from J, with 18 bases between. This specimen belongs to a study of blood T cell repertoires in COVID-19. Using immunoSEQ multiplex PCR, the repertoire was profiled, and TCRdb retains in-frame clones only, with some absent. Among fewer than 250,000 clones listed, 84% were seen once. Sequences were obtained from PBMCs or T cells enriched from blood (not recorded which). V usage is TRBV28 and J usage is TRBJ1-5; the D gene is possibly TRBD1 (5 bases). The receptor's source is a man between 60 and 75 years old who had recovered from COVID-19. The CDR3 protein is CASGPRRGINQPQHF. CDR3 sequence (DNA): TGTGCCAGCGGACCCCGCCGGGGGATTAATCAGCCCCAGCATTTT.